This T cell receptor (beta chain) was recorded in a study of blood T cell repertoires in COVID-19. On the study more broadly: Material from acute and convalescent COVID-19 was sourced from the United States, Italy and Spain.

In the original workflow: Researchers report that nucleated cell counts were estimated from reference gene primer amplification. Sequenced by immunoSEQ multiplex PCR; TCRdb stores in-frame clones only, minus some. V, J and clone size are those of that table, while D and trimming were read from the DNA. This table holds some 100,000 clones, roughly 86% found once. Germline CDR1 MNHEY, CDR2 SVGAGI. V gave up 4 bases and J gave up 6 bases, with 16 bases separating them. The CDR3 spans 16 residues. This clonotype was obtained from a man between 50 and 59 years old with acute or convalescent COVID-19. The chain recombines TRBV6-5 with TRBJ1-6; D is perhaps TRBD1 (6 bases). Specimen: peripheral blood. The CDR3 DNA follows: TGTGCCAGCAGTTCGTCGGGAGGGGGGCTTAATTCACCCCTCCACTTT. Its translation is CASSSSGGGLNSPLHF.